What follows are 19 T cell receptor beta chains derived from one specimen sequenced in a study of early T cells in non-severe SARS-CoV-2 infection. TCRdb recomputed calls from the 5' RACE reads with MiXCR, one row per CDR3 protein. The sample lists tens of thousands of distinct CDR3 sequences; around 4.1% were seen once. Sequenced: whole blood. These receptor sequences come from an adult who was a healthcare worker with PCR-confirmed SARS-CoV-2 infection or an uninfected control (not recorded which).

Ten or more counts support this clonotype. The rearrangement joins TRBV6-2 or TRBV6-3 to TRBJ2-1, with TRBD2 as a possible D gene (7 bases). This CDR3 is built from 14 residues. Trimming removed 0 bases from V and 7 bases from J, with 10 bases in between. Germline CDR1 and CDR2: MNHEY and SVGEGT. The DNA of the CDR3 is TGTGCCAGCAGTTACTCGGGGAGGGGGAATGAGCAGTTCTTC. The encoded protein is CASSYSGRGNEQFF.

This clonotype was seen repeatedly, ten times or more. The V and J genes are TRBV18 and TRBJ2-2, with D possibly being TRBD2 (5 bases). Germline loops: CDR1 KGHSH, CDR2 LQKENI. The CDR3 runs to 16 residues. Trimming took 2 bases from V and 4 from J, leaving 14 bases between them. The CDR3 nucleotides are TGTGCCAGCTCACCAGTCAAGGGTCGGGGCACCGGGGAGCTGTTTTTT. Translated, it gives CASSPVKGRGTGELFF. Drawing the rest from reference TRBV18 and TRBJ2-2, the complete variable domain is NAGVMQNPRHLVRRRGQEARLRCSPMKGHSHVYWYRQLPEEGLKFMVYLQKENIIDESGMPKERFSAEFPKEGPSILRIQQVVRGDSAAYFCASSPVKGRGTGELFFGEGSRLTVL.

In this sample, this clonotype turned up many times. V is TRBV9 and J is TRBJ2-5, with 7 bases aligning to TRBD1. The ends lost 3 bases at V and 2 bases at J; junction bases unmatched: 10. The CDR3 is 16 residues long. CDR1 is SGDLS, CDR2 YYNGEE, per germline. CDR3 nucleotide sequence: TGTGCCAGCAGCGCTCTCACAGGGGCGTTACAAGAGACCCAGTACTTC. It specifies CASSALTGALQETQYF. Combining the CDR3 with reference TRBV9 and TRBJ2-5 gives the whole variable domain DSGVTQTPKHLITATGQRVTLRCSPRSGDLSVYWYQQSLDQGLQFLIQYYNGEERAKGNILERFSAQQFPDLHSELNLSSLELGDSALYFCASSALTGALQETQYFGPGTRLLVL.

This clonotype was observed a handful of times. This chain joins TRBV5-4 and TRBJ2-1; D call uncertain. This CDR3 has 15 amino acids. V lost 1 base and J 3 bases, leaving 11 bases between the germline ends. Germline CDR1 and CDR2: SGHNT and YYREEE (reference sequence). CDR3 coding DNA: TGTGCCAGCAGCTTGCACGTGGCAGACTACAATGAGCAGTTCTTC. Its protein is CASSLHVADYNEQFF.

This clonotype was counted ten times or more. This rearrangement joins TRBV12-3 or TRBV12-4 to TRBJ2-7; perhaps TRBD1 as D (6 bases). The CDR3 is 15 residues long. Trimming removed 6 bases at V and 0 bases at J, with 15 bases between. CDR3 coding DNA: TGTGCCAGCAGACTTGGACAGAGGACCTCCTACGAGCAGTACTTC. Translated: CASRLGQRTSYEQYF.

This clonotype was counted at least ten times. The chain recombines TRBV20-1 with TRBJ2-7, with D uncertain. The V gene's germline CDR1 is DFQATT and CDR2 SNEGSKA (reference sequence). The V and J ends lost 5 bases and 2 bases respectively, with 10 bases between them. This CDR3 is built from 12 residues. The CDR3: CSAPREAYEQYF. In nucleotides, the CDR3 is TGCAGTGCTCCGCGAGAGGCCTACGAGCAGTACTTC.

This clonotype was seen many times. This chain links TRBV12-3 or TRBV12-4 with TRBJ2-5; the match to TRBD2 covers 12 bases. This CDR3 has 16 residues. V dropped 5 bases and J dropped 5; count of bases not matched to a gene: 9. The CDR3 reads CASSMGLAGRVETQYF. The CDR3 coding sequence is TGTGCCAGCAGTATGGGACTAGCGGGCAGGGTGGAGACCCAGTACTTC.

A remark on this clonotype: It is likely a read error, because the conserved phenylalanine at the end of the CDR3 is missing. CDR3 protein: CASSDTREQVDEQFS. CDR3 nucleotide sequence: TGTGCCAGCAGTGACACTAGGGAACAAGTCGATGAGCAGTTCTCC. The chain combines TRBV2 with TRBJ2-1; a possible D gene is TRBD2 (5 bases). The CDR3 totals 15 residues. Trimming pared 3 bases from V and 8 bases from J, leaving 17 bases between. Germline assignment: CDR1 SNHLY and CDR2 FYNNEI.

This clonotype was recorded at least ten times. J is TRBJ2-7 and V is TRBV29-1; D is perhaps TRBD1 or TRBD2 (5 bases each). Trimming stripped 4 bases from V and 0 bases from J, with 10 bases between. CDR3 length: 13 residues. Germline CDR1 and CDR2: SQVTM and ANQGSEA. The CDR3 DNA follows: TGCAGCGTTGTGAGGGGCCCCTCCTACGAGCAGTACTTC. It is translated as CSVVRGPSYEQYF.

This clonotype was seen repeatedly, ten times or more. The V call is TRBV11-2, the J call TRBJ2-5, with 9 bases fitting TRBD2. The CDR3 runs 14 residues. The germline V gene encodes CDR1 SGHAT and CDR2 FQNNGV. The V gene end was trimmed by 4 bases and the J gene end by 5 bases; junction bases not matched to a gene: 5. CDR3 in amino acids: CASSSTSGLETQYF. CDR3 sequence (DNA): TGTGCCAGCAGCTCTACTAGCGGGTTGGAGACCCAGTACTTC. The full variable domain, in which reference TRBV11-2 and TRBJ2-5 provide the parts outside the CDR3, is EAGVAQSPRYKIIEKRQSVAFWCNPISGHATLYWYQQILGQGPKLLIQFQNNGVVDDSQLPKDRFSAERLKGVDSTLKIQPAKLEDSAVYLCASSSTSGLETQYFGPGTRLLVL.

This clonotype was detected only a few times. The V call is TRBV12-3 or TRBV12-4, the J call TRBJ2-7; D is uncertain. There are 14 residues in the CDR3. V lost 0 bases and J 2 bases, leaving 8 bases between the germline ends. This CDR3 reads CASSLADGTYEQYF. CDR3 sequence (DNA): TGTGCCAGCAGTTTAGCCGACGGAACCTACGAGCAGTACTTC.

This clonotype appeared many times. The V and J genes are TRBV5-1 and TRBJ1-2; TRBD1 matches 11 bases. Germline V gene data show CDR1 as SGHRS and CDR2 as YFSETQ. The junction had 8 bases not matched to a gene; V was cut back by 4 bases and J by 0 bases. The CDR3 contains 17 residues. The CDR3 nucleotides read TGCGCCAGCAGCGGGACAGGGGGAAGAGAGGCTAACTATGGCTACACCTTC. Residues: CASSGTGGREANYGYTF.

This clonotype was seen a few times. This chain uses TRBV4-2 with TRBJ1-4, with TRBD1 as a possible D gene (6 bases). V was shortened by 3 bases and J by 7 bases, with 18 bases between the two germline ends. From germline, CDR1 is LGHNA and CDR2 YNFKEQ. The CDR3 is made up of 16 amino acids. The CDR3 loop is CASSHPEGGASEKLFF. The CDR3 bases are TGTGCCAGCAGCCACCCCGAGGGGGGCGCGAGTGAAAAACTGTTTTTT.

In its sample, this clonotype was seen many times. The chain joins TRBV3-1 to TRBJ1-5, with D tentatively TRBD1 (5 bases). Trimming took 0 bases from V and 4 from J, leaving 10 bases between them. The CDR3 consists of 15 residues. In germline, CDR1 is LGHDT, CDR2 YNNKEL (reference sequence). This chain's CDR3 is CASSQEGRDNQPQHF. For the CDR3, the DNA is TGTGCCAGCAGCCAAGAGGGCAGGGATAATCAGCCCCAGCATTTT.

This clonotype was seen ten or more times. The chain employs TRBV12-3 or TRBV12-4 and TRBJ2-1; D may correspond to TRBD1 or TRBD2 (5 bases each). Trimming removed 8 bases from V and 4 bases from J, with 12 bases in between. This CDR3 has 13 residues. The CDR3 reads CASHWGNYNEQFF. The CDR3 DNA reads as TGTGCCAGCCATTGGGGGAATTACAATGAGCAGTTCTTC.

This clonotype appeared many times. In nucleotides, the CDR3 is TGTGCCAGCAGTTACTCGAGCCAGATTACGGATACGCAGTATTTT. It codes for CASSYSSQITDTQYF. The chain uses TRBV6-5 and TRBJ2-3; D is uncertain. The CDR3 is 15 amino acids. Germline V gene lookup returns CDR1 MNHEY and CDR2 SVGAGI. The V gene lost 0 bases and the J gene lost 6 bases, with 13 bases spanning the gap.

This clonotype has ten or more counts. The CDR3: CASSSSSSRRGGYYNEQFF. The CDR3 DNA reads as TGTGCCAGCAGCTCATCCTCATCGCGGCGAGGGGGGTACTACAATGAGCAGTTCTTC. V is TRBV7-2 and J is TRBJ2-1; perhaps D is TRBD1 or TRBD2 (6 bases each). This CDR3 has 19 residues. Germline V CDR1 and CDR2: SGHTA, FQGNSA. With 4 bases removed from V and 3 bases from J, the gap between germline ends came to 25 bases.

This clonotype was recorded at least ten times. The chain joins TRBV20-1 to TRBJ2-5; D is unresolved. Trimming pared 6 bases from V and 5 bases from J, leaving 16 bases between. The CDR3 is 13 amino acids. Germline V gene lookup returns CDR1 DFQATT and CDR2 SNEGSKA (reference sequence). CDR3 sequence (DNA): TGCAGTGCCACGCCGGGTATACTGGAGACCCAGTACTTC. This codes for CSATPGILETQYF.

This clonotype was found many times. The chain combines TRBV20-1 with TRBJ2-7, with 14 bases matching TRBD2. This CDR3 has 13 residues. Germline lookup yields CDR1 DFQATT and CDR2 SNEGSKA (reference sequence). V gave up 6 bases and J gave up 6 bases; unmatched junction bases: 4. The CDR3 DNA reads TGCAGTGCAGCCGGGACTAGCGGGAGCGAGCAGTACTTC. Translated, it gives CSAAGTSGSEQYF.